Shown below are 27 T cell receptor beta chains from a single sample sequenced in a study of blood T cell repertoires in COVID-19 (dated by TCRdb to the early 2020s). Receptor libraries were prepared by the immunoSEQ multiplex PCR assay. TCRdb re-hosts the immuneACCESS table, in-frame sequences only. Its copies lack some clones; in the studies checked, an unresolved V gene accounts for under half of them, and the cause for the rest is not known. A total of approximately 290,000 clones appear in this sample, approximately 85% of them only once. About 4.3% of the sample is taken by the ten largest. The specimen was PBMCs or T cells enriched from blood (not recorded which). The receptors shown here come from a woman aged 30 to 39 who had recovered from COVID-19.

This CDR3 is CASSLEAAAVNEKLFF. In nucleotides, the CDR3 is TGTGCCAGCAGCTTGGAGGCGGCAGCAGTTAATGAAAAACTGTTTTTT. V gene TRBV5-4 combines with J gene TRBJ1-4; D call uncertain. V dropped 0 bases and J dropped 4 bases, with 13 bases sitting between them. Germline lookup yields CDR1 SGHNT and CDR2 YYREEE (reference sequence). CDR3 length: 16 residues.

The CDR3 region is CASSALTGGHTEAFF. In DNA form, the CDR3 reads TGTGCCAGCAGTGCTCTGACAGGGGGGCACACTGAAGCTTTCTTT. The chain has TRBV2 and TRBJ1-1; 9 positions match TRBD1. V lost 4 bases and J lost 3; bases outside the gene matches: 6. The CDR3 has 15 amino acids. Germline V CDR1 and CDR2: SNHLY, FYNNEI.

V gene TRBV19 combines with J gene TRBJ2-1, with 8 bases fitting TRBD2. Germline V lookup: CDR1 LNHDA, CDR2 SQIVND (reference sequence). This CDR3 is built from 15 residues. With V trimmed by 3 bases and J by 5 bases, 6 bases remained unmatched. CDR3 DNA sequence: TGTGCCAGTAGTATTGCGGGGGGAACCAACAATGAGCAGTTCTTC. The encoded protein is CASSIAGGTNNEQFF. Based on the CDR3 plus reference TRBV19 and TRBJ2-1, the full variable domain is DGGITQSPKYLFRKEGQNVTLSCEQNLNHDAMYWYRQDPGQGLRLIYYSQIVNDFQKGDIAEGYSVSREKKESFPLTVTSAQKNPTAFYLCASSIAGGTNNEQFFGPGTRLTVL.

This clone has more than one count but fewer than ten. The rearrangement uses TRBV14 and TRBJ1-6; possibly TRBD1 for D (6 bases). V lost 2 bases and J 7 bases, leaving 6 bases between the germline ends. Germline V lookup: CDR1 SGHDN, CDR2 FVKESK. There are 13 residues in the CDR3. The CDR3 region has the DNA TGTGCCAGCAGCCAAAGGGGGAATTCACCCCTCCACTTT. This sequence encodes CASSQRGNSPLHF.

V and J are TRBV28 and TRBJ1-2; 7 bases are shared with TRBD1. CDR1 and CDR2 (germline): MDHEN, SYDVKM. Unmatched junction bases numbered 7, after V lost 6 bases and J lost 6 bases. The CDR3 loop spans 13 amino acids. The chain's CDR3 is CASRPRTGDGYTF. The CDR3 bases are TGTGCCAGCAGACCGCGGACAGGTGATGGCTACACCTTC.

The gene calls are TRBV7-9 and TRBJ2-7; no firm D call. V shed 1 base and J shed 2 bases, with 9 bases lying between them. The CDR3 runs 14 residues. CDR1 is SEHNR, CDR2 FQNEAQ, per germline (reference sequence). DNA of the CDR3: TGTGCCAGCAGCTTAGGAGGTTTAGCCTACGAGCAGTACTTC. As protein: CASSLGGLAYEQYF.

The chain combines TRBV11-3 with TRBJ2-3; 11 bases line up with TRBD2. The CDR3 covers 17 residues. Germline V CDR1 and CDR2: SGHNT, YENEEA. V gave up 9 bases and J gave up 4 bases; unmatched junction bases: 15. The CDR3 sequence: CASTKGLAERSADTQYF. CDR3 nucleotides: TGTGCCAGTACTAAGGGACTAGCGGAAAGGAGTGCAGATACGCAGTATTTT.

The chain combines TRBV4-1 with TRBJ1-4; D call uncertain. The V and J ends lost 5 bases and 2 bases respectively, with 12 bases between them. Germline CDR1 is MGHRA and CDR2 is YSYEKL. The CDR3 runs 15 residues. CDR3 DNA sequence: TGCGCCAGCAGCACACCCCAGAAGACTAATGAAAAACTGTTTTTT. Its translation is CASSTPQKTNEKLFF.

This clone was seen repeatedly, ten times or more. V usage is TRBV3-1 (or the pseudogene TRBV3-2) and J usage is TRBJ2-7; the match to TRBD1 covers 7 bases. The germline V gene has CDR1 LGHDT and CDR2 YNNKEL (reference sequence). The CDR3 is 13 amino acids. V trimming: 0 bases; J trimming: 8 bases; junction bases outside the gene matches: 4. This chain's CDR3 is CASSQDDRAQQYF. CDR3 DNA sequence: TGTGCCAGCAGCCAAGATGACAGGGCCCAGCAGTACTTC.

The chain joins TRBV29-1 to TRBJ1-1, with TRBD1 matching over 7 bases. The V and J ends lost 1 base and 3 bases, in that order; junction bases with no gene match: 2. This CDR3 comprises 13 residues. Germline CDR1 SQVTM, CDR2 ANQGSEA. The chain's CDR3 is CSVEGDSYTEAFF. Written as DNA, the CDR3 is TGCAGCGTTGAAGGGGACAGCTACACTGAAGCTTTCTTT.

The V gene is TRBV9, the J gene TRBJ2-3; TRBD2 aligns across 8 bases. The ends lost 3 bases at V and 9 bases at J; junction bases unmatched: 9. The CDR3 runs 14 residues. From germline, CDR1 is SGDLS and CDR2 YYNGEE. The CDR3, as DNA: TGTGCCAGCAGCGCTTCCTTTAGCGGGAACACGCAGTATTTT. Amino acids: CASSASFSGNTQYF.

This chain uses TRBV29-1 with TRBJ2-2; tentatively, D is TRBD1 (6 bases). Germline V gene sequence: CDR1 SQVTM, CDR2 ANQGSEA. Trimming left V 7 bases short and J 5 bases short, with 11 bases between. The CDR3 covers 12 residues. CDR3 nucleotides: TGCAGCGCTAAGACAGGAACCGGGGAGCTGTTTTTT. This sequence encodes CSAKTGTGELFF.

Only one count was recorded for this clone. The chain carries TRBV27 and TRBJ1-1, with TRBD1 identical over 8 bases. The CDR3 is made up of 13 amino acids. The V and J ends lost 4 bases and 5 bases, in that order; junction bases with no gene match: 3. CDR1 and CDR2 (germline): MNHEY, SMNVEV (reference sequence). The CDR3 loop reads CASSSTGVTEAFF. The CDR3 bases are TGTGCCAGCAGTTCGACAGGGGTTACTGAAGCTTTCTTT.

The chain couples TRBV28 to TRBJ2-7, with 8 bases identical to TRBD2. Unmatched junction bases numbered 9, after V lost 3 bases and J lost 2 bases. This CDR3 is built from 16 residues. Germline V gene data show CDR1 as MDHEN and CDR2 as SYDVKM. The CDR3 nucleotides read TGTGCCAGCAGTTTCGACCTAGCGGGTCTGACCTACGAGCAGTACTTC. It codes for CASSFDLAGLTYEQYF.

V and J are TRBV6-5 and TRBJ2-5, with 9 bases matching TRBD2. This CDR3 spans 15 amino acids. The V gene's germline CDR1 is MNHEY and CDR2 SVGAGI. Trimming cost V 7 bases and J 3 bases; bases outside gene matches: 9. CDR3 sequence (DNA): TGTGCCAGCAATTCCCTAGCGGGGCTTGAAGAGACCCAGTACTTC. It specifies CASNSLAGLEETQYF.

The chain links TRBV29-1 to TRBJ2-5; 7 bases line up with TRBD2. The CDR3 loop spans 14 amino acids. Germline-derived CDR1 and CDR2 are SQVTM and ANQGSEA. V was clipped by 5 bases and J by 3 bases; unmatched bases: 9. The CDR3 bases are TGCAGCGTTCGGTGGGGGGGATGGGAAGAGACCCAGTACTTC. Translated, it gives CSVRWGGWEETQYF.

This chain joins TRBV25-1 and TRBJ1-4, with D possibly matching TRBD1 (5 bases). Germline V CDR1 and CDR2: MGHDK, SYGVNS. V gave up 1 base and J gave up 5 bases, with 8 bases separating them. CDR3 length equals 14 residues. CDR3 in DNA: TGTGCCAGCAGTGAATTTCAGGGCAATGAAAAACTGTTTTTT. Translating it yields CASSEFQGNEKLFF.

This chain links TRBV6-5 with TRBJ2-4, with 7 bases fitting TRBD1. Germline V gives CDR1 MNHEY, CDR2 SVGAGI. J gave up 9 bases and V 4 bases, and 9 bases lay outside the gene matches. The CDR3 consists of 14 residues. CDR3 region: CASSFTDRDGIQYF. The CDR3 bases are TGTGCCAGCAGTTTCACCGACAGGGACGGCATTCAGTACTTC.

The rearrangement uses TRBV5-1 and TRBJ2-7; possible D gene TRBD1, 5 bases. Trimming took 4 bases from V and 3 from J, leaving 14 bases between them. Germline values: CDR1 SGHRS, CDR2 YFSETQ. The CDR3 covers 14 residues. CDR3 loop: CASSQTDSYYEQYF. The DNA of the CDR3 is TGCGCCAGCAGCCAAACCGACAGTTACTACGAGCAGTACTTC.

The chain uses TRBV9 and TRBJ2-3; 7 nucleotides agree with TRBD1. Germline V CDR1 and CDR2: SGDLS, YYNGEE. The length of the CDR3 is 16 residues. The J segment lost 1 base and the V segment lost 3 bases, leaving 8 bases of the junction unmatched. The CDR3 DNA reads TGTGCCAGCAGCGGTAGACAGGGAGCTGGCACAGATACGCAGTATTTT. As protein: CASSGRQGAGTDTQYF.

The count of this clone is one. The chain couples TRBV10-3 to TRBJ1-5; D perhaps matches TRBD1 (6 bases). Germline lookup yields CDR1 ENHRY and CDR2 SYGVKD. V shed 5 bases and J shed 4 bases, with 15 bases lying between them. CDR3 length equals 15 residues. The CDR3 loop reads CAISYTTGPNQPQHF. The CDR3 DNA sequence: TGTGCCATCAGTTATACGACAGGTCCGAATCAGCCCCAGCATTTT.

This clone occurred a few times. The V call is TRBV7-9, the J call TRBJ1-1; D unclear. The CDR3 runs 15 residues. V dropped 3 bases and J dropped 0 bases, with 11 bases sitting between them. Germline loops: CDR1 SEHNR, CDR2 FQNEAQ (reference sequence). The DNA of the CDR3 is TGTGCCAGCAGCTTCCGGCAGGTACTGAACACTGAAGCTTTCTTT. Amino acids: CASSFRQVLNTEAFF.

V and J are TRBV7-6 and TRBJ2-4; a possible D gene is TRBD2 (7 bases). This CDR3 spans 18 amino acids. CDR1 and CDR2 (germline): SGHVS, FNYEAQ. Deletions cut 2 bases from V and 0 bases from J, with 17 bases between. CDR3 nucleotide sequence: TGTGCCAGCAGCTTAACGCCTTTCGGGGGGCGAGCCAAAAACATTCAGTACTTC. Amino acids: CASSLTPFGGRAKNIQYF.

J is TRBJ2-6 and V is TRBV7-9, with a weak D call TRBD1 (6 bases). CDR1 is SEHNR, CDR2 FQNEAQ, per germline (reference sequence). Trimming took off 8 bases at V and 4 bases at J, with 18 bases between the two ends. CDR3 size: 16 residues. CDR3 coding DNA: TGTGCCAGCCCCCCCGCAGGGGTGAGCGGGGCCAACGTCCTGACTTTC. It specifies CASPPAGVSGANVLTF.

The J gene is TRBJ1-2, the V gene TRBV18, with 8 bases identical to TRBD1. With V trimmed by 2 bases and J by 4 bases, 6 bases remained unmatched. The germline V gene has CDR1 KGHSH and CDR2 LQKENI. CDR3 length equals 15 residues. The CDR3 protein is CASSPSGQDFYGYTF. CDR3 nucleotide sequence: TGTGCCAGCTCACCATCGGGACAGGATTTCTATGGCTACACCTTC.

V is TRBV1 and J is TRBJ1-3. TRBV1 is a listed pseudogene. The CDR3 has 20 residues. The CDR3 nucleotides are TGCACCAGCAGCCAAGTATCTCTCTTGGGGAGATTTTACTCTGGAAACACCATATATTTT. This encodes CTSSQVSLLGRFYSGNTIYF.

This sequence joins TRBV27 and TRBJ1-1; a weak D match, TRBD1 (5 bases). The CDR3 has 14 amino acids. V was pared by 10 bases and J by 5 bases, with 20 bases between. Germline CDR1 MNHEY, CDR2 SMNVEV (reference sequence). CDR3 protein: CATQPRRKGTEAFF. CDR3 nucleotide sequence: TGTGCCACCCAACCGAGACGGAAGGGGACTGAAGCTTTCTTT.